This T cell receptor (beta chain) was observed in a study of blood T cell repertoires in COVID-19. The CDR3 length is 16 residues. V dropped 1 base and J dropped 4 bases, with 17 bases sitting between them. Germline V gene data show CDR1 as SGHAT and CDR2 as FQNNGV. TCRdb's copy holds only in-frame clones and misses some; the assay was immunoSEQ multiplex PCR. The sample yields roughly 250,000 clones, 70% to 90% seen once. The sample consisted of peripheral blood. The chain recombines TRBV11-2 with TRBJ2-7, with no clear D. The receptor comes from a human donor with COVID-19, enrolled during active disease. The donor label of this sample is uncertain. Here the CDR3 reads CASSLGGYRVPYEQYF. The CDR3 DNA is TGTGCCAGCAGCTTAGGCGGCTACCGAGTACCTTACGAGCAGTACTTC.